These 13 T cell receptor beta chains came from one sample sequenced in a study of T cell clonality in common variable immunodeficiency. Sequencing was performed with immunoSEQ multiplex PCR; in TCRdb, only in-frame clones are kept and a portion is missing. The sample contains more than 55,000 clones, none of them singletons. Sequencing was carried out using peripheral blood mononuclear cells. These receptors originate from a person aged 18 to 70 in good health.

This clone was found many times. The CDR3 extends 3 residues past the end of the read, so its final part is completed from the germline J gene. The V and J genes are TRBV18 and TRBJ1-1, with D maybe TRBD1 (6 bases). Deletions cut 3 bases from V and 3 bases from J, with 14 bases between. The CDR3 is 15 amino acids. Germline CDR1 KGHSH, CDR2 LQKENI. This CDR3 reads CASSPARGVDTEAFF. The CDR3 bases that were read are TGTGCCAGCTCACCCGCCAGGGGTGTGGACACTGAA.

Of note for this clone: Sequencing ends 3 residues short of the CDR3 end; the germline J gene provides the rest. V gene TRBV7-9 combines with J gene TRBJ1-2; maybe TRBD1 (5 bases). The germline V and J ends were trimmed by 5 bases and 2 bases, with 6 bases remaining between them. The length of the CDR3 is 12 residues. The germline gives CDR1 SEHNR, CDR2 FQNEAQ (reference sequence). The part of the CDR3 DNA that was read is TGTGCCAGCAGCGAGGGGAACTATGGC. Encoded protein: CASSEGNYG. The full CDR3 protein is CASSEGNYGYTF.

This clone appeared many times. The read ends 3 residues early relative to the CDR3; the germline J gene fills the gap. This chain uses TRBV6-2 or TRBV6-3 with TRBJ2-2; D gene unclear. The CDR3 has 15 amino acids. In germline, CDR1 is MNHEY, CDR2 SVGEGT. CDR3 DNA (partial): TGTGCCAGCAGTTACTCGAGTAAAGCGAATTCACCG. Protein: CASSYSSKANSP. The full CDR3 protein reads CASSYSSKANSPLFF.

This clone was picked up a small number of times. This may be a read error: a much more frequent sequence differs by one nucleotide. CDR3 DNA, as far as it was read: TGTGCCAGTAGTACCATAGCGGGGCCCTACAATGAG. Its translation is CASSTIAGPYNE. The full CDR3 sequence reads CASSTIAGPYNEYTF. The chain has TRBV19 and TRBJ1-2; perhaps TRBD1 as D (5 bases). The DNA ends 3 residues before the CDR3 does, and the rest of the CDR3 is filled in from the germline J gene. Germline V gene sequence: CDR1 LNHDA, CDR2 SQIVND (reference sequence). The CDR3 sequence is 15 residues long. Supplemented by reference TRBV19 and TRBJ1-2, the full variable domain reads DGGITQSPKYLFRKEGQNVTLSCEQNLNHDAMYWYRQDPGQGLRLIYYSQIVNDFQKGDIAEGYSVSREKKESFPLTVTSAQKNPTAFYLCASSTIAGPYNEYTFGSGTRLTVV.

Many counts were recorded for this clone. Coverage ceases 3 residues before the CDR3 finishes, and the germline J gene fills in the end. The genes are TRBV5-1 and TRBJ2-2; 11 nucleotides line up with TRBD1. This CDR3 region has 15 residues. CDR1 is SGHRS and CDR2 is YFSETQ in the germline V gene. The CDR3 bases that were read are TGCGCCAGCAGCTGGACAGGGGGCCCGTTCGAAAAG. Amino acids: CASSWTGGPFEK. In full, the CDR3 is CASSWTGGPFEKLFF.

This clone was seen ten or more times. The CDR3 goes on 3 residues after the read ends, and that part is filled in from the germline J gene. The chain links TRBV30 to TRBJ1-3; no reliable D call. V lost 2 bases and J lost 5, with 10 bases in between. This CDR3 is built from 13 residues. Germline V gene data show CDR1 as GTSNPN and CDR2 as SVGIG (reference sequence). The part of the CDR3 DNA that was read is TGTGCCTGGAGTCGAGGCGGCAGAAACACC. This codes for CAWSRGGRNT. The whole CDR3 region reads CAWSRGGRNTIYF.

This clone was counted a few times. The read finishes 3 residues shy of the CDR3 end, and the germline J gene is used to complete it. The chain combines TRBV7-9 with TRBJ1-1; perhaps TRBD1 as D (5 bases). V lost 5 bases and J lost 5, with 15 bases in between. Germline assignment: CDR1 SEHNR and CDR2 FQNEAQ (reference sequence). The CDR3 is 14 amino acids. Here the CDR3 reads CASSPGRVGTEAFF. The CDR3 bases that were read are TGTGCCAGCAGCCCGGGCAGGGTCGGGACTGAA.

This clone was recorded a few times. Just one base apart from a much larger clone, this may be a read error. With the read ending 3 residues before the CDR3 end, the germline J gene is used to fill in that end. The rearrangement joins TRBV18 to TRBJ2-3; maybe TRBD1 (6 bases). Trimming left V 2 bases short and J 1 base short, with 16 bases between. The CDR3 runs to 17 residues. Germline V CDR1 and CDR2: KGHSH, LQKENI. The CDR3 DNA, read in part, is TGTGCCAGCTCACCATCCCGGGCAGGGGAAGGCACAGATACG. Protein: CASSPSRAGEGTDT. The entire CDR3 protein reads CASSPSRAGEGTDTQYF.

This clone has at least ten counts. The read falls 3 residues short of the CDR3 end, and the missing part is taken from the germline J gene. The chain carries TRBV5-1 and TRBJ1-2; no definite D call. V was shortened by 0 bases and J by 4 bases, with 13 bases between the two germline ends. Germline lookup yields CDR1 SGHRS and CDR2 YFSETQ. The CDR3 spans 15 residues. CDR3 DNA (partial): TGCGCCAGCAGCTTGGCTCAGGCAGGAGGCTATGGC. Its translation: CASSLAQAGGYG. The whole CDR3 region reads CASSLAQAGGYGYTF.

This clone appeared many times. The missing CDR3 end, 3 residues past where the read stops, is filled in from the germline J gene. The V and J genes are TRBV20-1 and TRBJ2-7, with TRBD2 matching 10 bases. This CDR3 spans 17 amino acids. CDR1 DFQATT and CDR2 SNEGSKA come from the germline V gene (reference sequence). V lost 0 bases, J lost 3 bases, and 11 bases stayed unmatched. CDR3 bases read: TGCAGTGCTAGAGATAGGGGATCGTTAGCGGGGGGCTACGAG. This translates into CSARDRGSLAGGYE. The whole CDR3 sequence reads CSARDRGSLAGGYEQYF.

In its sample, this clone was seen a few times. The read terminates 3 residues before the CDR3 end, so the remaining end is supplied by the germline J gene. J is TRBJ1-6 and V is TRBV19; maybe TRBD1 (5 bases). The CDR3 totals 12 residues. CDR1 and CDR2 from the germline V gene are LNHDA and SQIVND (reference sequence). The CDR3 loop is CASSPRGDSLHF. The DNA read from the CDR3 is TGTGCCAGTAGTCCGCGAGGGGACTCC.

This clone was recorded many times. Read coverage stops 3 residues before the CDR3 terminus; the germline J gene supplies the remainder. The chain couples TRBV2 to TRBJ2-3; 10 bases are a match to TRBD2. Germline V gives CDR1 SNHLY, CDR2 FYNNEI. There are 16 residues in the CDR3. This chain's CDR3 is CASSEETSGFASAQYF. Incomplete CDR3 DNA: TGTGCCAGCAGTGAAGAGACTAGCGGGTTTGCAAGCGCG.

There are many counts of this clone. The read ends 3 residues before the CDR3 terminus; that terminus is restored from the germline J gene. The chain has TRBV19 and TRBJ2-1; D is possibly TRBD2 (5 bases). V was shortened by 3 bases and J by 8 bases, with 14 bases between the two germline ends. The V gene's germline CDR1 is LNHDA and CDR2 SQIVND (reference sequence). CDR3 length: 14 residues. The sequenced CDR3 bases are TGTGCCAGTAGTATCGGGCCACACGGGGATGAG. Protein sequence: CASSIGPHGDE. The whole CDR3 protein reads CASSIGPHGDEQFF.